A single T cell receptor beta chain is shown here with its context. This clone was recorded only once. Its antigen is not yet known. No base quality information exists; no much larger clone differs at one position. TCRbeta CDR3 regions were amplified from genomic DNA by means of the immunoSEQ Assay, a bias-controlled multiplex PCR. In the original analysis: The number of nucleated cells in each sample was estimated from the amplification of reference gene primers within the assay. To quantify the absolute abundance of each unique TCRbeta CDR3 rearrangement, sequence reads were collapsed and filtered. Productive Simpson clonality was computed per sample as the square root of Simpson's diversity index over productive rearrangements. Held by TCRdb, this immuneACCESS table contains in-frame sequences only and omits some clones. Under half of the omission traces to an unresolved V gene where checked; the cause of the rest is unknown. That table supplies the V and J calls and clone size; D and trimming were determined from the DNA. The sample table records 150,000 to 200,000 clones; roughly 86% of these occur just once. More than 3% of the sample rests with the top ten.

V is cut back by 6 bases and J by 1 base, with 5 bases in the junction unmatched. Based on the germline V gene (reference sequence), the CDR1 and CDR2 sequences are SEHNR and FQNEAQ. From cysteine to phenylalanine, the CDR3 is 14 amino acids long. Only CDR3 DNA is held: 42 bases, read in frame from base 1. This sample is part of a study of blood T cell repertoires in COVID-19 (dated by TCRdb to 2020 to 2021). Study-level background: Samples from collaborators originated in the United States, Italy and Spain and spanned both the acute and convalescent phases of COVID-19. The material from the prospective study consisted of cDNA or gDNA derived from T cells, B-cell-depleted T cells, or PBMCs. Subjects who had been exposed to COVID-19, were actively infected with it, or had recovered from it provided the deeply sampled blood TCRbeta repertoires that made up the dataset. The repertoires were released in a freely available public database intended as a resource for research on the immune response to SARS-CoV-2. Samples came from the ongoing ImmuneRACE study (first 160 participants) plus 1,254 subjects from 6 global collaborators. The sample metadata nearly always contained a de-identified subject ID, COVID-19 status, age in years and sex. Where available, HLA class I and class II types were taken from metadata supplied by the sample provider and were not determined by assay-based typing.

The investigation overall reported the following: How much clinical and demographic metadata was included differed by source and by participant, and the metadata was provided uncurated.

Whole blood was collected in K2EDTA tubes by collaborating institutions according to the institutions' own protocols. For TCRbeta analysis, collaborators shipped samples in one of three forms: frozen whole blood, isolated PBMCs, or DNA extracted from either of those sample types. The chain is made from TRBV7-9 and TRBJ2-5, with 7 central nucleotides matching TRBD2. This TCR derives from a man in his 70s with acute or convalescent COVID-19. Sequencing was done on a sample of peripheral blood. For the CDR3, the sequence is CASSFTGGQETQYF. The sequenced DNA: TGTGCCAGCAGTTTTACGGGGGGCCAAGAGACCCAGTACTTC.